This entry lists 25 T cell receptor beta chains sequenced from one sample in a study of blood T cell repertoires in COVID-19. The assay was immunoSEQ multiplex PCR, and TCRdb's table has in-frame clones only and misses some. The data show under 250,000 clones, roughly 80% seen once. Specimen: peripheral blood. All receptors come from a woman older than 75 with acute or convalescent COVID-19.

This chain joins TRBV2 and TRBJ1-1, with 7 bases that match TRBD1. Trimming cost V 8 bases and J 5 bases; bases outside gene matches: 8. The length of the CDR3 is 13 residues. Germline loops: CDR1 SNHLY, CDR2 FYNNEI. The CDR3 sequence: CASGTEGRTEAFF. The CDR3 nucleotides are TGTGCCAGCGGGACAGAAGGTAGGACTGAAGCTTTCTTT. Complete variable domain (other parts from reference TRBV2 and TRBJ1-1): EPEVTQTPSHQVTQMGQEVILRCVPISNHLYFYWYRQILGQKVEFLVSFYNNEISEKSEIFDDQFSVERPDGSNFTLKIRSTKLEDSAMYFCASGTEGRTEAFFGQGTRLTVV.

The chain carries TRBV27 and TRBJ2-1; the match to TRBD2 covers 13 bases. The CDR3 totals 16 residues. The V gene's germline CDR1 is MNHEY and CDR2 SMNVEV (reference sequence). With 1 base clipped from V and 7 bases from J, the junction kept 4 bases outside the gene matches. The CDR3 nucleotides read TGTGCCAGCAGTTTATATGGGACTAGCGGGATAAATGAGCAGTTCTTC. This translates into CASSLYGTSGINEQFF.

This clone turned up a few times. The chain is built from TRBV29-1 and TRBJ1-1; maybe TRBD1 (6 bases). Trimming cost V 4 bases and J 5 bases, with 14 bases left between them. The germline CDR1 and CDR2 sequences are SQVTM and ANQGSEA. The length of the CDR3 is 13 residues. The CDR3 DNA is TGCAGCGTTGTTGACAGGTTGGGTACTGAAGCTTTCTTT. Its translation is CSVVDRLGTEAFF.

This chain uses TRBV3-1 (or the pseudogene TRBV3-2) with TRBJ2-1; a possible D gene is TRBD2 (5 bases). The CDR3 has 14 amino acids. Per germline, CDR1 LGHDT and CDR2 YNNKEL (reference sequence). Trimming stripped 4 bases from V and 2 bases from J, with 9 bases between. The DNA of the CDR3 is TGTGCCAGCAGCCGGGAGATCCCCTACAATGAGCAGTTCTTC. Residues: CASSREIPYNEQFF.

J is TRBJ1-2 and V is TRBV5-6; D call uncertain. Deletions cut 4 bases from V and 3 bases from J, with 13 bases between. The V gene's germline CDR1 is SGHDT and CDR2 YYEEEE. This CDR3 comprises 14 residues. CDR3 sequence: CASSRSGRDYGYTF. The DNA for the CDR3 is TGTGCCAGCAGCCGATCCGGGAGGGACTATGGCTACACCTTC. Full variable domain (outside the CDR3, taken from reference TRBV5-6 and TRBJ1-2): DAGVTQSPTHLIKTRGQQVTLRCSPKSGHDTVSWYQQALGQGPQFIFQYYEEEERQRGNFPDRFSGHQFPNYSSELNVNALLLGDSALYLCASSRSGRDYGYTFGSGTRLTVV.

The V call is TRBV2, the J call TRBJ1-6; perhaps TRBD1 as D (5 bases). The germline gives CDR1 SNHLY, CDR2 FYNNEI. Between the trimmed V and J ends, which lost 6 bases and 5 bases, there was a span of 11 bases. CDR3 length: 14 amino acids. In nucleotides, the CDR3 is TGTGCCAGCAGACCAGGGAGGGATAATTCACCCCTCCACTTT. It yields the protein CASRPGRDNSPLHF.

The CDR3 loop reads CASSPQGGETQYF. The CDR3 DNA sequence: TGTGCCAGCAGTCCACAGGGGGGAGAGACCCAGTACTTC. V and J are TRBV13 and TRBJ2-5; 8 bases are a match to TRBD1. Germline lookup yields CDR1 PRHDT and CDR2 FYEKMQ (reference sequence). The CDR3 is made up of 13 amino acids. V was clipped by 6 bases and J by 4 bases; unmatched bases: 4.

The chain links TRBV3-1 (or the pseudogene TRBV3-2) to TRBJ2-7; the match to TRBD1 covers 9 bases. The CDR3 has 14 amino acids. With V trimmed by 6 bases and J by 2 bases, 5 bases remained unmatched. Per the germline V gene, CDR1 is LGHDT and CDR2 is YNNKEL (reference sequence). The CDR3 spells CASRPGQGPYEQYF. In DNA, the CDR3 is TGTGCCAGCAGACCGGGACAGGGTCCCTACGAGCAGTACTTC.

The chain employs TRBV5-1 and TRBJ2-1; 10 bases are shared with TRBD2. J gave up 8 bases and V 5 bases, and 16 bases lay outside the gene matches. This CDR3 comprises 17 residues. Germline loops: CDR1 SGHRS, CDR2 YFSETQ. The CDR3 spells CASSLGVAGGYLDEQFF. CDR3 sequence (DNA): TGCGCCAGCAGTCTAGGGGTAGCGGGGGGCTACCTAGATGAGCAGTTCTTC. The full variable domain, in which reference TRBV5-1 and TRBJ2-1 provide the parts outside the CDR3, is KAGVTQTPRYLIKTRGQQVTLSCSPISGHRSVSWYQQTPGQGLQFLFEYFSETQRNKGNFPGRFSGRQFSNSRSEMNVSTLELGDSALYLCASSLGVAGGYLDEQFFGPGTRLTVL.

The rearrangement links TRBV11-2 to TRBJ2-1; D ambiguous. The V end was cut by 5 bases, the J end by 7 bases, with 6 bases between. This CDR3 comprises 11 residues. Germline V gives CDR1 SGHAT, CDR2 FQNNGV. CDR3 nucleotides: TGTGCCAGCAGCGCGATGAATGAGCAGTTCTTC. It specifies CASSAMNEQFF.

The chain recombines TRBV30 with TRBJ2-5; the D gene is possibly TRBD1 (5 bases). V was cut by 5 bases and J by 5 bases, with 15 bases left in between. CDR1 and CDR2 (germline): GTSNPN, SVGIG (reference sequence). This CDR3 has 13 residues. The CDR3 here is CAWAFGATETQYF. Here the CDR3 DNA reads TGTGCCTGGGCATTTGGGGCTACTGAGACCCAGTACTTC.

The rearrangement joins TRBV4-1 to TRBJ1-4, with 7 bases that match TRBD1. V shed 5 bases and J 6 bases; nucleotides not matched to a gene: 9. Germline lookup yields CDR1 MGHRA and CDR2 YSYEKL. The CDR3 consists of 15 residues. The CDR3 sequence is CASSFPGQRDEKLFF. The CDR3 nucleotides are TGCGCCAGCAGCTTTCCGGGACAGAGGGATGAAAAACTGTTTTTT.

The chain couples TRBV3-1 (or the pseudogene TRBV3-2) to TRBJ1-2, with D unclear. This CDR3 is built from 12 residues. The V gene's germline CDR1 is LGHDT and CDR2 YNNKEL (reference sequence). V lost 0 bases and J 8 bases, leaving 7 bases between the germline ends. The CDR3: CASSQDLRGYTF. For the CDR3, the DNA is TGTGCCAGCAGCCAAGACCTCCGGGGCTACACCTTC.

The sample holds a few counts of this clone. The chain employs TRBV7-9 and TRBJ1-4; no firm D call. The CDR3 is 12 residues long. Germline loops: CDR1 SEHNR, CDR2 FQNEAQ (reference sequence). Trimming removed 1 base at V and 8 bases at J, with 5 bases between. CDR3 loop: CASSLDIEKLFF. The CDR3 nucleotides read TGTGCCAGCAGCTTAGACATAGAAAAACTGTTTTTT.

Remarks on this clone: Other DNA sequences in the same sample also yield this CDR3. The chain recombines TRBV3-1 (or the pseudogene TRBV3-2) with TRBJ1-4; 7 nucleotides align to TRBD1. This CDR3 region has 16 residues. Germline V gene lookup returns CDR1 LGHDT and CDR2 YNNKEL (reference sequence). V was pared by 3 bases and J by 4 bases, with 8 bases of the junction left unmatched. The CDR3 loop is CASSQARDSLNEKLFF. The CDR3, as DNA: TGTGCCAGCAGCCAGGCCCGGGACAGCCTTAATGAAAAACTGTTTTTT.

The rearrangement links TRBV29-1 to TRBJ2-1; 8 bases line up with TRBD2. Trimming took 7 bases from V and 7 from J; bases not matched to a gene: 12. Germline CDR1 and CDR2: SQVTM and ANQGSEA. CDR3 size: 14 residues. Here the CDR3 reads CSALAGSGNNEQFF. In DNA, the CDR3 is TGCAGCGCCTTAGCGGGAAGTGGCAATAATGAGCAGTTCTTC.

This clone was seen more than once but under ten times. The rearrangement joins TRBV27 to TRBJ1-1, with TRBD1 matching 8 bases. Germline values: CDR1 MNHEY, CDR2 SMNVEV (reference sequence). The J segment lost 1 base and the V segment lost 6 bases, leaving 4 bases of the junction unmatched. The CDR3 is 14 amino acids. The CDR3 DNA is TGTGCCAGCAGACCCGGGACAGGGAACACTGAAGCTTTCTTT. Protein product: CASRPGTGNTEAFF.

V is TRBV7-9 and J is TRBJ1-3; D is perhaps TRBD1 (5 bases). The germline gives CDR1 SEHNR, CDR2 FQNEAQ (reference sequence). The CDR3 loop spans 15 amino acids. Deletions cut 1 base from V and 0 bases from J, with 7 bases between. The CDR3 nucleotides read TGTGCCAGCAGCTTAGTGGGGGGCTCTGGAAACACCATATATTTT. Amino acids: CASSLVGGSGNTIYF. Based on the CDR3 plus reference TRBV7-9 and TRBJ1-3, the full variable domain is DTGVSQNPRHKITKRGQNVTFRCDPISEHNRLYWYRQTLGQGPEFLTYFQNEAQLEKSRLLSDRFSAERPKGSFSTLEIQRTEQGDSAMYLCASSLVGGSGNTIYFGEGSWLTVV.

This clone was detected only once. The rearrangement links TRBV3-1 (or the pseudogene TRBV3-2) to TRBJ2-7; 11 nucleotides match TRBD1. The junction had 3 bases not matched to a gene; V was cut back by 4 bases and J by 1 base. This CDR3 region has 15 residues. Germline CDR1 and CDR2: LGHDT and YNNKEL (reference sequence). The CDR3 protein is CASSRGQGASYEQYF. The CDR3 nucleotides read TGTGCCAGCAGCCGTGGACAGGGGGCATCCTACGAGCAGTACTTC.

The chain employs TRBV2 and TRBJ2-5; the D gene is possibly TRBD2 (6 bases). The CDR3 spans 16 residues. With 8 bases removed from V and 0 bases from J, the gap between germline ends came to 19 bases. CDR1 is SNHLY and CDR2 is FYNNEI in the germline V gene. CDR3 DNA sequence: TGTGCCAGCCGAGTAGACGGGGGTGAGTACCAAGAGACCCAGTACTTC. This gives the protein CASRVDGGEYQETQYF.

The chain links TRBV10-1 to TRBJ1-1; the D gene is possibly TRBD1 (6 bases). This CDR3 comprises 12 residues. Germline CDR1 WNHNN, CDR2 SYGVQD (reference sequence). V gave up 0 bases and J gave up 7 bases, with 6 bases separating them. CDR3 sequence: CASSESQGEAFF. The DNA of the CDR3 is TGCGCCAGCAGTGAGTCACAGGGTGAAGCTTTCTTT.

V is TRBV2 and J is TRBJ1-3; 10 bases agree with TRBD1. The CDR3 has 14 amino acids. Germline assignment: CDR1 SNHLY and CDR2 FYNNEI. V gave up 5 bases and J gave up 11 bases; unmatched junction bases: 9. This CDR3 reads CASSIDRGRAPIYF. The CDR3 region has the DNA TGTGCCAGCAGTATCGACAGGGGGCGCGCCCCCATATATTTT.

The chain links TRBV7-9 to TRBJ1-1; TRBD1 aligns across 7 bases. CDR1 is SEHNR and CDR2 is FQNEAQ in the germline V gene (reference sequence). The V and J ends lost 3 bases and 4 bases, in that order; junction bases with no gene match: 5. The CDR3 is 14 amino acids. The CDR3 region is CASSFEGAGTEAFF. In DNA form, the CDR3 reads TGTGCCAGCAGCTTTGAGGGGGCAGGCACTGAAGCTTTCTTT.

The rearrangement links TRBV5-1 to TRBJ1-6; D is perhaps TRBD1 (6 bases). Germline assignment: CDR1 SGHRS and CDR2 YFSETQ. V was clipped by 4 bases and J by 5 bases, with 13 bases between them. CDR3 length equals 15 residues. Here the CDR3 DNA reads TGCGCCAGCAGCCTCTTGACAGGCGATAATTCACCCCTCCACTTT. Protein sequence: CASSLLTGDNSPLHF.

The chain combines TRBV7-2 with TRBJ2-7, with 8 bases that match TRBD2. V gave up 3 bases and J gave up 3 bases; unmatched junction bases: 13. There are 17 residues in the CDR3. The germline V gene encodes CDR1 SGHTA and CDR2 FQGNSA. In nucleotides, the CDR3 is TGTGCCAGCAGCTTGCCGAGGGGTAGCGGGGTGAACTACGAGCAGTACTTC. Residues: CASSLPRGSGVNYEQYF.